This entry lists 18 T cell receptor beta chains sequenced from one sample in a study of cytomegalovirus exposure and HLA in healthy donors. PCR amplification relied on 60 Vbeta primers (plus 13 Jbeta primers). This table comes from immunoSEQ multiplex PCR, and its TCRdb copy is limited to in-frame clones, with some not included. The profile shows roughly 200,000 clones, about 88% of them singletons. Sample: PBMCs. Every receptor here comes from a woman in her twenties or thirties in good health and CMV-seronegative.

This clone has only a few counts. This sequence joins TRBV18 and TRBJ1-1; TRBD1 matches 8 bases. This CDR3 has 13 residues. With 2 bases clipped from V and 7 bases from J, the junction kept 3 bases outside the gene matches. From germline, CDR1 is KGHSH and CDR2 LQKENI. CDR3 bases: TGTGCCAGCTCACCAGGGACAGGCAATGAAGCTTTCTTT. Its translation is CASSPGTGNEAFF.

The CDR3 region is CASSRGQATYEQYF. The CDR3 DNA is TGCGCCAGCAGCCGGGGACAGGCAACCTACGAGCAGTACTTC. V and J are TRBV4-1 and TRBJ2-7; TRBD1 agrees at 8 bases. The CDR3 extends over 14 amino acids. The V segment lost 4 bases and the J segment 2 bases; nucleotides outside the gene matches: 4. Per germline, CDR1 MGHRA and CDR2 YSYEKL.

The chain employs TRBV5-1 and TRBJ2-2, with unresolved D. From germline, CDR1 is SGHRS and CDR2 YFSETQ. The CDR3 is 14 amino acids. The germline V and J ends were trimmed by 1 base and 3 bases, with 7 bases remaining between them. The CDR3, as DNA: TGCGCCAGCAGCTTGCGAGGAGACACCGGGGAGCTGTTTTTT. It codes for CASSLRGDTGELFF.

The table lists this clone with a few counts. The V gene is TRBV11-2, the J gene TRBJ2-7; 8 bases align to TRBD1. This CDR3 comprises 15 residues. Trimming at V came to 3 bases and at J to 0 bases, leaving 4 bases not matched to a gene. Germline V gene sequence: CDR1 SGHAT, CDR2 FQNNGV. CDR3 in amino acids: CASSFRDRLSYEQYF. CDR3 nucleotide sequence: TGTGCCAGCAGCTTCCGGGACAGGCTCTCCTACGAGCAGTACTTC.

This chain uses TRBV11-2 with TRBJ2-7; D uncertain. The CDR3 is made up of 14 amino acids. From germline, CDR1 is SGHAT and CDR2 FQNNGV. Trimming removed 1 base from V and 2 bases from J, with 9 bases in between. The CDR3 is CASSLGRRTYEQYF. The CDR3 DNA reads TGTGCCAGCAGCTTAGGTCGGCGGACCTACGAGCAGTACTTC.

V usage is TRBV7-3 and J usage is TRBJ2-3, with D unclear. The ends were cut back, 2 bases at V and 3 bases at J, with 6 bases in the middle. CDR3 size: 13 residues. In germline, CDR1 is SGHTA, CDR2 FQGTGA. CDR3 amino acids: CASSLGLTDTQYF. The CDR3, as DNA: TGTGCCAGCAGCTTAGGGCTGACAGATACGCAGTATTTT. The variable domain in full, with the rest retrieved from reference TRBV7-3 and TRBJ2-3, is GAGVSQTPSNKVTEKGKYVELRCDPISGHTALYWYRQSLGQGPEFLIYFQGTGAADDSGLPNDRFFAVRPEGSVSTLKIQRTERGDSAVYLCASSLGLTDTQYFGPGTRLTVL.

The chain recombines TRBV5-1 with TRBJ2-7; 9 positions match TRBD1. Germline CDR1 SGHRS, CDR2 YFSETQ. V lost 5 bases, J lost 3 bases, and 9 bases stayed unmatched. The CDR3 sequence is 15 residues long. DNA for the CDR3: TGCGCCAGCAGGAGCCCGACAGGGGGTATCTACGAGCAGTACTTC. This gives the protein CASRSPTGGIYEQYF.

CDR3 sequence reads: CASSQIHRRGPTDTQYF. CDR3 coding DNA: TGTGCCAGCAGTCAAATACACAGGCGGGGTCCCACAGATACGCAGTATTTT. V is TRBV28 and J is TRBJ2-3, with D possibly TRBD2 on 6 matching bases. V was shortened by 5 bases and J by 2 bases, with 20 bases between the two germline ends. CDR1 MDHEN and CDR2 SYDVKM come from the germline V gene. The CDR3 loop spans 17 amino acids.

The V call is TRBV5-1, the J call TRBJ2-1; no reliable D call. This CDR3 is 12 amino acids long. Germline lookup yields CDR1 SGHRS and CDR2 YFSETQ. V gave up 1 base and J gave up 4 bases, with 3 bases separating them. CDR3 DNA sequence: TGCGCCAGCAGCTTGTCATACAATGAGCAGTTCTTC. Translation: CASSLSYNEQFF.

This clone was observed a single time. The J gene is TRBJ1-2, the V gene TRBV28; 7 bases agree with TRBD1. There are 12 residues in the CDR3. Trimming took 6 bases from V and 11 from J; bases not matched to a gene: 9. The germline V gene encodes CDR1 MDHEN and CDR2 SYDVKM. CDR3 in DNA: TGTGCCAGCAGCTACCTACAGGGGTTATACACCTTC. It is translated as CASSYLQGLYTF.

The count of this clone is one. The rearrangement joins TRBV27 to TRBJ2-1, with D perhaps matching TRBD1 (6 bases). V was trimmed by 6 bases and J by 13 bases, leaving 13 bases between them. This CDR3 region has 11 residues. CDR1 and CDR2 (germline): MNHEY, SMNVEV (reference sequence). The CDR3 spells CASRSNREQFF. CDR3 nucleotides: TGTGCCAGCAGGTCAAACAGGGAACAGTTCTTC.

The chain couples TRBV5-1 to TRBJ2-6, with TRBD2 matching over 12 bases. Trimming at V came to 5 bases and at J to 0 bases, leaving 6 bases not matched to a gene. CDR3 size: 18 residues. Germline V gene data show CDR1 as SGHRS and CDR2 as YFSETQ. CDR3 residues: CASRLRLAGDSGANVLTF. The DNA of the CDR3 is TGCGCCAGCAGACTAAGACTAGCGGGGGACTCTGGGGCCAACGTCCTGACTTTC.

The chain joins TRBV5-4 to TRBJ1-2; 8 bases align to TRBD1. CDR1 SGHNT and CDR2 YYREEE come from the germline V gene (reference sequence). The junction had 14 bases not matched to a gene; V was cut back by 2 bases and J by 5 bases. This CDR3 is built from 17 residues. CDR3 residues: CASSFSLHGQGRYGYTF. CDR3 nucleotide sequence: TGTGCCAGCAGCTTCTCTCTCCATGGACAGGGTAGATATGGCTACACCTTC.

J is TRBJ2-7 and V is TRBV6-1, with a possible D match to TRBD1 (7 bases). CDR1 is MNHNS, CDR2 SASEGT, per germline. This CDR3 contains 13 residues. With 8 bases removed from V and 3 bases from J, the gap between germline ends came to 14 bases. CDR3 DNA sequence: TGTGCCAGCTGGAGGGGACAGTACTACGAGCAGTACTTC. Translating it yields CASWRGQYYEQYF.

J is TRBJ1-1 and V is TRBV13; 8 bases align to TRBD1. V lost 5 bases to trimming and J lost 1 base; unmatched junction nucleotides: 3. Germline V gene data show CDR1 as PRHDT and CDR2 as FYEKMQ (reference sequence). This CDR3 has 14 amino acids. The CDR3 DNA reads as TGTGCCAGCAGCAGGGGACAGGCGAACACTGAAGCTTTCTTT. Translated, it gives CASSRGQANTEAFF.

The chain carries TRBV19 and TRBJ1-1; tentative D call: TRBD1 (6 bases). Germline V gene sequence: CDR1 LNHDA, CDR2 SQIVND (reference sequence). V lost 6 bases and J lost 3, with 14 bases in between. The CDR3 loop spans 14 amino acids. The CDR3 DNA reads TGTGCCAGTAGGATACACAGGGATGACACTGAAGCTTTCTTT. Encoded protein: CASRIHRDDTEAFF.

V is TRBV11-2 and J is TRBJ2-2; D is possibly TRBD2 (5 bases). The CDR3 is 14 amino acids. Germline CDR1 and CDR2: SGHAT and FQNNGV. V lost 2 bases and J lost 6, with 10 bases in between. The CDR3 sequence: CASSLYRGAGELFF. CDR3 bases: TGTGCCAGCAGCTTATATCGGGGAGCCGGGGAGCTGTTTTTT.

The count of this clone is one. The rearrangement uses TRBV18 and TRBJ2-7; D possibly corresponds to TRBD1 (6 bases). V was pared by 6 bases and J by 2 bases, with 14 bases between. Looked up from germline, CDR1 is KGHSH and CDR2 is LQKENI. This CDR3 region has 14 residues. CDR3 bases: TGTGCCAGCTCGCCTACGGACAGCACCTACGAGCAGTACTTC. Translation gives CASSPTDSTYEQYF.